The source of this T cell receptor (beta chain) is a study of T cell responses to AZD1222 COVID-19 vaccine. Study findings and constraints: Repertoires were obtained only post-peak T cell response. In a largely white British group with more females than males, clonal diversity was possibly underestimated.

Libraries were prepared by immunoSEQ multiplex PCR; TCRdb keeps only in-frame clonotypes and omits some of them. The sample carries some 97,000 clones, approximately 87% recorded once. The CDR3 length is 12 residues. Germline V lookup: CDR1 MNHEY, CDR2 SVGEGT. Trimming took off 6 bases at V and 0 bases at J, with 6 bases between the two ends. A note on this clone: What it binds is not known.

The material sequenced was peripheral blood, taken on day 0 of AZD1222 vaccination. V usage is TRBV6-2 or TRBV6-3 and J usage is TRBJ2-7; no definite D call. The sequence was obtained from an adult in good health. As DNA, the CDR3 is TGTGCCAGCAGCCGTAGCTCCTACGAGCAGTACTTC. This gives the protein CASSRSSYEQYF.